These 28 T cell receptor beta chains originate from one sample sequenced in a study of Ad26.COV2.S vaccination and SARS-CoV-2 variants. Here immunoSEQ multiplex PCR was the method, and the copy in TCRdb shows in-frame clones only, minus some. The data contain fewer than 300,000 clones, approximately 87% of them singletons. Treatment given: 15 to 20 received Ad26.COV2.S at low or high dose, single or two shots; five or six received placebo; per-sample allocation not given. Day 63 after the first vaccine or placebo injection was the time point for sampling. Sequenced here: peripheral blood, sampled in a trial of Ad26.COV2.S vaccine versus placebo. These receptor sequences come from a person between 18 and 59 years old who received the Ad26.COV2.S COVID-19 vaccine or a placebo.

The chain uses TRBV3-1 (or the pseudogene TRBV3-2) and TRBJ2-5; no firm D call. Germline V gene lookup returns CDR1 LGHDT and CDR2 YNNKEL (reference sequence). V shed 1 base and J shed 12 bases, with 12 bases lying between them. CDR3 length: 12 amino acids. The CDR3 DNA sequence: TGTGCCAGCAGCCAAGCGCTTGCCCGGGAGTACTTC. It specifies CASSQALAREYF.

Turning to this clone: At one boundary the junction diverges from the germline segment, which might be a read error. The chain combines TRBV4-2 with TRBJ2-3; TRBD1 matches 8 bases. The CDR3 has 17 residues. CDR1 and CDR2 (germline): LGHNA, YNFKEQ. The CDR3 spells CASSQEGDRGTTDTQYF. CDR3 sequence (DNA): TGTGCCAGCAGCCAAGAAGGTGACAGGGGAACCACAGACACGCAGTATTTT.

This chain joins TRBV19 and TRBJ2-2, with D possibly being TRBD1 (6 bases). This CDR3 has 17 amino acids. The V gene lost 3 bases and the J gene lost 7 bases, with 21 bases spanning the gap. The germline gives CDR1 LNHDA, CDR2 SQIVND (reference sequence). Written as DNA, the CDR3 is TGTGCCAGTAGTATTCGAGGCACAGGGAAAGAAGGCGGGGAGCTGTTTTTT. Amino acids: CASSIRGTGKEGGELFF.

The chain is built from TRBV25-1 and TRBJ1-2; 10 bases line up with TRBD1. CDR3 length: 18 residues. CDR1 and CDR2 from the germline V gene are MGHDK and SYGVNS. The J segment lost 4 bases and the V segment lost 0 bases, leaving 11 bases of the junction unmatched. CDR3: CASSEYGTGDFIRYGYTF. The CDR3 DNA follows: TGTGCCAGCAGTGAATACGGGACAGGGGATTTCATACGCTATGGCTACACCTTC.

The rearrangement links TRBV11-1 to TRBJ1-3; the D is unclear. There are 16 residues in the CDR3. V was clipped by 7 bases and J by 0 bases, with 16 bases between them. Germline V lookup: CDR1 SGHAT, CDR2 FQDESV (reference sequence). CDR3 nucleotide sequence: TGTGCCAGCACCCACACGGACGGGAGCTCTGGAAACACCATATATTTT. Protein: CASTHTDGSSGNTIYF.

In this sample, this clone turned up once. The J gene is TRBJ1-1, the V gene TRBV2, with D possibly being TRBD1 (5 bases). CDR1 and CDR2 from the germline V gene are SNHLY and FYNNEI. The CDR3 is 13 residues long. Between the trimmed V and J ends, which lost 6 bases and 5 bases, there was a span of 13 bases. In nucleotides, the CDR3 is TGTGCCAGCAGGGCCTTTCGGGGGACTGAAGCTTTCTTT. Amino acid sequence: CASRAFRGTEAFF.

The rearrangement joins TRBV15 to TRBJ2-7; D possibly corresponds to TRBD1 (5 bases). In germline, CDR1 is LNHNV, CDR2 YYDKDF (reference sequence). With 0 bases removed from V and 4 bases from J, the gap between germline ends came to 7 bases. The length of the CDR3 is 13 residues. The CDR3 here is CATSRDQGYEQYF. CDR3 DNA: TGTGCCACCAGCAGAGATCAGGGATACGAGCAGTACTTC.

V is TRBV21-1 and J is TRBJ1-6; the DNA was not used to check the table's D call, TRBD1. TRBV21-1 corresponds to a pseudogene. This CDR3 comprises 17 residues. The CDR3, as DNA: TGTGCCAGCAGCAAAGCCAGACAGGGGTCAGTTAATTCACCCCTCCACTTT. This encodes CASSKARQGSVNSPLHF.

The chain links TRBV5-1 to TRBJ2-5, with D unclear. The CDR3 has 13 residues. V shed 0 bases and J shed 5 bases, with 8 bases lying between them. CDR1 is SGHRS and CDR2 is YFSETQ in the germline V gene. This CDR3 reads CASSLEGMETQYF. DNA for the CDR3: TGCGCCAGCAGCTTGGAGGGTATGGAGACCCAGTACTTC.

This clone was found once. The chain is built from TRBV6-1 and TRBJ2-3; D is unclear. The CDR3 runs 13 residues. Trimming cost V 2 bases and J 6 bases, with 9 bases left between them. CDR1 is MNHNS and CDR2 is SASEGT in the germline V gene. Here the CDR3 reads CASSEPSMDTQYF. The CDR3 DNA is TGTGCCAGCAGTGAACCCTCTATGGATACGCAGTATTTT.

The chain links TRBV7-8 to TRBJ1-3; a possible D gene is TRBD1 (6 bases). Germline CDR1 and CDR2: SGHVS and FQNEAQ. This CDR3 region has 18 residues. Deletions cut 2 bases from V and 4 bases from J, with 21 bases between. This CDR3 is CASSLRGMTGFSGNTIYF. For the CDR3, the DNA is TGTGCCAGCAGCTTACGGGGAATGACAGGATTCTCCGGAAACACCATATATTTT.

The chain employs TRBV11-2 and TRBJ1-4, with 11 nucleotides matching TRBD1. Germline-derived CDR1 and CDR2 are SGHAT and FQNNGV. With 1 base clipped from V and 4 bases from J, the junction kept 8 bases outside the gene matches. There are 18 residues in the CDR3. Here the CDR3 reads CASSLGTGGILRNEKLFF. DNA for the CDR3: TGTGCCAGCAGCTTAGGGACAGGGGGCATATTGCGTAATGAAAAACTGTTTTTT.

The chain carries TRBV19 and TRBJ2-2, with a possible D match to TRBD2 (5 bases). V lost 7 bases to trimming and J lost 6 bases, with 9 bases between them. Per the germline V gene, CDR1 is LNHDA and CDR2 is SQIVND (reference sequence). The CDR3 totals 12 residues. DNA of the CDR3: TGTGCCAGTATCACGGAGGCCGGGGAGCTGTTTTTT. It codes for CASITEAGELFF.

CDR3 nucleotides: TGTGCCAGCAGACCAGGACTAGCGGATTTCACCGGGGAGCTGTTTTTT. Translated, it gives CASRPGLADFTGELFF. The V call is TRBV11-2, the J call TRBJ2-2; 10 bases agree with TRBD2. The CDR3 extends over 16 amino acids. J lost 4 bases, V lost 6 bases, and 8 bases had no gene match. Germline V gene data show CDR1 as SGHAT and CDR2 as FQNNGV. Filled out from reference TRBV11-2 and TRBJ2-2, the complete variable domain reads EAGVAQSPRYKIIEKRQSVAFWCNPISGHATLYWYQQILGQGPKLLIQFQNNGVVDDSQLPKDRFSAERLKGVDSTLKIQPAKLEDSAVYLCASRPGLADFTGELFFGEGSRLTVL.

The chain has TRBV7-2 and TRBJ1-2; no reliable D call. CDR1 and CDR2 (germline): SGHTA, FQGNSA. Trimming removed 6 bases at V and 3 bases at J, with 11 bases between. CDR3 length: 13 amino acids. CDR3: CASSRRFDYGYTF. The CDR3 DNA is TGTGCCAGCAGTCGGAGGTTCGACTATGGCTACACCTTC.

The rearrangement uses TRBV18 and TRBJ2-7; TRBD1 agrees at 7 bases. Germline CDR1 is KGHSH and CDR2 is LQKENI. CDR3 length equals 15 residues. Losses at the gene ends were 2 bases for V and 7 bases for J; bases not matched to a gene: 11. Written as DNA, the CDR3 is TGTGCCAGCTCACCATCAGGGGGACCTTATGATGAGCAGTACTTC. Translation gives CASSPSGGPYDEQYF.

This clone turned up a few times. The chain uses TRBV19 and TRBJ1-2; 7 bases match TRBD1. This CDR3 spans 15 amino acids. J gave up 3 bases and V 0 bases, and 4 bases lay outside the gene matches. The germline V gene encodes CDR1 LNHDA and CDR2 SQIVND (reference sequence). The CDR3 coding sequence is TGTGCCAGTAGTATAGAGACGGGACAGTACTATGGCTACACCTTC. It encodes CASSIETGQYYGYTF.

V usage is TRBV7-8 and J usage is TRBJ1-5; D not resolved. V was shortened by 5 bases and J by 5 bases, with 16 bases between the two germline ends. This CDR3 has 15 residues. The germline V gene has CDR1 SGHVS and CDR2 FQNEAQ. The CDR3 protein is CASSHAQGGHQPQHF. CDR3 DNA sequence: TGTGCCAGCAGCCACGCACAAGGAGGCCATCAGCCCCAGCATTTT.

The chain has TRBV9 and TRBJ1-2; D possibly corresponds to TRBD1 (6 bases). Germline CDR1 is SGDLS and CDR2 is YYNGEE. The CDR3 extends over 15 amino acids. The V and J ends lost 3 bases and 3 bases respectively, with 15 bases between them. CDR3: CASSASQGTYYGYTF. DNA for the CDR3: TGTGCCAGCAGCGCCAGCCAGGGGACCTACTATGGCTACACCTTC.

The V gene is TRBV7-8, the J gene TRBJ1-2; weak D call: TRBD1 (6 bases). The CDR3 consists of 13 residues. V lost 0 bases, J lost 8 bases, and 10 bases lay in between. Germline V gives CDR1 SGHVS, CDR2 FQNEAQ. For the CDR3, the DNA is TGTGCCAGCAGCTTAGCAGGGGGTCTGGGCTACACCTTC. It translates to CASSLAGGLGYTF. The entire variable domain, with the rest obtained from reference TRBV7-8 and TRBJ1-2, is as follows: GAGVSQSPRYKVAKRGQDVALRCDPISGHVSLFWYQQALGQGPEFLTYFQNEAQLDKSGLPSDRFFAERPEGSVSTLKIQRTQQEDSAVYLCASSLAGGLGYTFGSGTRLTVV.

The chain uses TRBV5-1 and TRBJ2-5; D possibly uses TRBD1 or TRBD2 (5 bases each). In germline, CDR1 is SGHRS, CDR2 YFSETQ. The CDR3 is 13 residues long. Deletions cut 2 bases from V and 5 bases from J, with 10 bases between. The CDR3 nucleotides read TGCGCCAGCAGCTTTAGACAGCGGGAGACCCAGTACTTC. Protein product: CASSFRQRETQYF. Full variable domain (missing parts from reference TRBV5-1 and TRBJ2-5): KAGVTQTPRYLIKTRGQQVTLSCSPISGHRSVSWYQQTPGQGLQFLFEYFSETQRNKGNFPGRFSGRQFSNSRSEMNVSTLELGDSALYLCASSFRQRETQYFGPGTRLLVL.

The chain employs TRBV3-1 (or the pseudogene TRBV3-2) and TRBJ2-7, with D possibly TRBD2 on 5 matching bases. Trimming removed 5 bases from V and 2 bases from J, with 7 bases in between. The CDR3 is made up of 12 amino acids. The germline V gene encodes CDR1 LGHDT and CDR2 YNNKEL (reference sequence). The CDR3 spells CASSDGTYEQYF. The CDR3 bases are TGTGCCAGCAGCGACGGGACCTACGAGCAGTACTTC.

This clone appeared a few times. The chain couples TRBV7-2 to TRBJ2-3; D gene ambiguous. This CDR3 comprises 15 residues. Germline-derived CDR1 and CDR2 are SGHTA and FQGNSA. The ends were cut back, 1 base at V and 6 bases at J, with 14 bases in the middle. The CDR3 DNA reads as TGTGCCAGCAGCTTAGGAACCGGCGGAAGGGATACGCAGTATTTT. It is translated as CASSLGTGGRDTQYF.

This chain connects TRBV5-4 to TRBJ1-2; tentative D call: TRBD1 (6 bases). The CDR3 is made up of 15 amino acids. Per germline, CDR1 SGHNT and CDR2 YYREEE (reference sequence). V dropped 3 bases and J dropped 0 bases, with 12 bases sitting between them. The CDR3 DNA reads as TGTGCCAGCAGCTCATACAGGGCCTCTAACTATGGCTACACCTTC. Protein product: CASSSYRASNYGYTF.

This clone was picked up one time. This chain uses TRBV3-1 (or the pseudogene TRBV3-2) with TRBJ2-3; D gene unclear. Trimming took 5 bases from V and 2 from J, leaving 5 bases between them. Germline V gives CDR1 LGHDT, CDR2 YNNKEL (reference sequence). The CDR3 has 12 residues. CDR3 region: CASSYSTDTQYF. The CDR3 DNA follows: TGTGCCAGCAGCTACTCCACAGATACGCAGTATTTT.

The chain carries TRBV29-1 and TRBJ2-7; D could derive from TRBD1 or TRBD2 (5 bases each). The CDR3 contains 13 residues. The germline V gene has CDR1 SQVTM and CDR2 ANQGSEA. V gave up 0 bases and J gave up 2 bases, with 8 bases separating them. The DNA for the CDR3 is TGCAGCGTTGAAGACGGGGCCCCCTACGAGCAGTACTTC. This sequence encodes CSVEDGAPYEQYF.

CDR3 sequence: CASSPGGQGAWETQYF. The CDR3 nucleotides read TGTGCCAGTAGTCCCGGCGGGCAGGGGGCTTGGGAGACCCAGTACTTC. The chain employs TRBV19 and TRBJ2-5; 8 positions match TRBD1. CDR3 length: 16 residues. Germline CDR1 is LNHDA and CDR2 is SQIVND (reference sequence). Losses at the gene ends were 5 bases for V and 5 bases for J; bases not matched to a gene: 13.

The V call is TRBV29-1, the J call TRBJ1-1; no clear D. Trimming shortened V by 4 bases and J by 11 bases, and 11 bases separated the two germline ends. The germline gives CDR1 SQVTM, CDR2 ANQGSEA. The CDR3 is 10 residues long. The CDR3 loop is CSVGGVEAFF. CDR3 coding DNA: TGCAGCGTTGGGGGAGTTGAGGCTTTCTTT.